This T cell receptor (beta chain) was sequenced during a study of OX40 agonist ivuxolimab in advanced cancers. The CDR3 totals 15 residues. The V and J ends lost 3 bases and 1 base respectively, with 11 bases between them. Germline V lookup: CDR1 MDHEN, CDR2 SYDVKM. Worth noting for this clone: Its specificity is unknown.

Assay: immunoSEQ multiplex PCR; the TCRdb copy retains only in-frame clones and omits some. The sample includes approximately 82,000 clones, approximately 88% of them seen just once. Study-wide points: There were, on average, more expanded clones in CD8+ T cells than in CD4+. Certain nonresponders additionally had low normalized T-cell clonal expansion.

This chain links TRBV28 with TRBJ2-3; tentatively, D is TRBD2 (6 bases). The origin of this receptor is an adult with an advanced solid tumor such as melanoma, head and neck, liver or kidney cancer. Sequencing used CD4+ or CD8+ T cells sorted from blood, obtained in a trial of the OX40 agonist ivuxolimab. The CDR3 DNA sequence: TGTGCCAGCAGTTTTGGGGCGGGACGCACAGATACGCAGTATTTT. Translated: CASSFGAGRTDTQYF.